This T cell receptor (beta chain) stems from a study of cytomegalovirus exposure and HLA in healthy donors. The donors were in the approximately 120-subject validation cohort; that cohort was separate from the approximately 670-subject first cohort. General study points: The investigators catalogued 150 to 200 TCR beta chains as cytomegalovirus-associated. Rare TCR sequences predominated, though certain public TCRs were found in many donors.

This clone was detected only a few times. What it binds is unknown. Method: immunoSEQ multiplex PCR; TCRdb's copy keeps in-frame clones and lacks some. The sample consists of 90,000 to 150,000 clones, about 83% of them appearing once. This CDR3 comprises 16 residues. Germline CDR1 SGHNT, CDR2 YYREEE (reference sequence). With V trimmed by 1 base and J by 3 bases, 7 bases remained unmatched. This TCR was recovered from a man between 18 and 29 years old in good health and CMV-seronegative. The V gene is TRBV5-4, the J gene TRBJ2-1, with 7 bases matching TRBD1. Sequencing was done on a sample of PBMCs. The CDR3 DNA reads TGTGCCAGCAGCTTGCAGACAGGGAGCGACTACAATGAGCAGTTCTTC. As protein: CASSLQTGSDYNEQFF. The full variable domain, completed using reference TRBV5-4 and TRBJ2-1, is ETGVTQSPTHLIKTRGQQVTLRCSSQSGHNTVSWYQQALGQGPQFIFQYYREEENGRGNFPPRFSGLQFPNYSSELNVNALELDDSALYLCASSLQTGSDYNEQFFGPGTRLTVL.